Sequencing of this TCR beta chain was carried out in a study of Ad26.COV2.S vaccination and SARS-CoV-2 variants. The germline V gene has CDR1 MNHEY and CDR2 SVGEGT. This CDR3 contains 14 residues. The ends were cut back, 6 bases at V and 5 bases at J, with 16 bases in the middle. Points from the study as a whole: Marked by substantial breadth, spike-specific CD8+ and CD4+ T cell responses were reportedly seen after vaccination. Comparable non-spike TCR breadth was observed in vaccine and placebo recipients. Researchers cautioned that TCR breadth and depth analyses may have underestimated total T cell responses. Vaccinees displayed broader spike-specific TCR repertoires than placebo recipients.

Documented treatment: around 19 received Ad26.COV2.S at low or high dose, single or two shots; several received placebo; per-sample allocation not given. The samples were gathered on day 63 after the first injection of vaccine or placebo. Generated by immunoSEQ multiplex PCR, the TCRdb table keeps only in-frame clones and is missing some. The data show around 310,000 clones, approximately 87% seen once. This clone occurred a few times. The antigen is not known. The sequencing here drew on peripheral blood, taken in a trial of Ad26.COV2.S vaccine versus placebo. The genes are TRBV6-2 or TRBV6-3 and TRBJ1-1; possible D gene TRBD1, 6 bases. This clonotype was obtained from a person between 18 and 65 years old who received the Ad26.COV2.S COVID-19 vaccine or a placebo. The CDR3: CASSVLPTGTEAFF. The CDR3, as DNA: TGTGCCAGCAGCGTCCTACCTACAGGGACTGAAGCTTTCTTT.